This T cell receptor beta chain emerged from a study of cytomegalovirus exposure and HLA in healthy donors. Study in general: The same platform was used for the 110 or so validation repertoires and the roughly 670 first-cohort repertoires, a later analysis reported.

Study-level findings and limits: One later analysis, an examination of the 100 to 150 validation repertoires, found that first-cohort TCR clusters tended to co-occur in them.

Profiled with immunoSEQ multiplex PCR; TCRdb holds only in-frame clones, not every one. This sample has roughly 150,000 clones, with just over 90% found just once. Comments on this clone: Its antigen is as yet unknown.

Germline V CDR1 and CDR2: MDHEN, SYDVKM. V was pared by 5 bases and J by 6 bases, with 17 bases between. The CDR3 extends over 16 amino acids. The sample was PBMCs. This clonotype originated in a man younger than 30 in good health and CMV-seronegative. The chain uses TRBV28 and TRBJ1-6, with D hard to call. The CDR3 DNA sequence: TGTGCCAGCAGTACCCGACCAGGCTTTTTTAATTCACCCCTCCACTTT. This translates into CASSTRPGFFNSPLHF.